The 20 T cell receptor beta chains below all came from one sample that was sequenced in a study of blood T cell repertoires in COVID-19. The data were produced by immunoSEQ multiplex PCR, yet TCRdb's version contains in-frame clones alone and is incomplete. The table has hundreds of thousands of clones, roughly 86% seen once; the top ten hold around 1.4%. Material for sequencing was peripheral blood. These receptor sequences come from a man between 65 and 80 years old with acute or convalescent COVID-19.

The chain is built from TRBV4-3 and TRBJ2-7, with D perhaps matching TRBD2 (5 bases). V lost 3 bases to trimming and J lost 4 bases, with 13 bases between them. The CDR3 runs 14 residues. Germline V lookup: CDR1 LGHNA, CDR2 YSLEER. Here the CDR3 DNA reads TGCGCCAGCAGCCACGAAGGAGGAGGTTACGAGCAGTACTTC. Encoded protein: CASSHEGGGYEQYF.

The chain is built from TRBV24-1 and TRBJ2-5, with a weak D call TRBD1 (6 bases). The V and J ends lost 7 bases and 9 bases respectively, with 17 bases between them. This CDR3 has 13 amino acids. CDR1 and CDR2 from the germline V gene are KGHDR and SFDVKD. CDR3 residues: CATSLPGHSAQYF. In DNA form, the CDR3 reads TGTGCCACCAGCTTACCGGGACATTCCGCCCAGTACTTC.

The gene calls are TRBV7-2 and TRBJ2-6, with no clear D. The CDR3 runs 15 residues. Trimming removed 0 bases at V and 1 base at J, with 4 bases between. The V gene's germline CDR1 is SGHTA and CDR2 FQGNSA. DNA of the CDR3: TGTGCCAGCAGCTTAGCGAGTTCTGGGGCCAACGTCCTGACTTTC. Its protein product is CASSLASSGANVLTF.

CDR3 loop: CASSQDRGEQYF. CDR3 sequence (DNA): TGTGCCAGCAGCCAAGACAGGGGCGAGCAGTACTTC. The chain is built from TRBV4-2 and TRBJ2-7; TRBD1 is a possible D gene (6 bases). V was shortened by 0 bases and J by 6 bases, with 6 bases between the two germline ends. The CDR3 is 12 residues long. Per germline, CDR1 LGHNA and CDR2 YNFKEQ.

This clone was seen only a few times. Other DNA sequences from this sample encode an identical CDR3 as well. The V and J genes are TRBV28 and TRBJ2-7; D uncertain. This CDR3 has 12 residues. The germline V gene encodes CDR1 MDHEN and CDR2 SYDVKM. The V end lost 5 bases, the J end lost 0 bases, and 5 bases lay between the germline ends. The CDR3 nucleotides read TGTGCCAGCAGTCTTAGCTCCTACGAGCAGTACTTC. Residues: CASSLSSYEQYF.

The gene calls are TRBV6-5 and TRBJ2-7; 7 positions match TRBD1. Per the germline V gene, CDR1 is MNHEY and CDR2 is SVGAGI. The CDR3 spans 13 residues. Losses at the gene ends were 8 bases for V and 5 bases for J; bases not matched to a gene: 9. In nucleotides, the CDR3 is TGTGCCAGCCAACAGGGGCGGTTCGACGAGCAGTACTTC. It specifies CASQQGRFDEQYF.

This clone showed up just a few times. The V and J genes are TRBV12-3 or TRBV12-4 and TRBJ1-1, with D unresolved. Trimming cost V 6 bases and J 4 bases, with 12 bases left between them. The CDR3 extends over 13 amino acids. The CDR3 sequence: CASSSYEGTEAFF. The CDR3 DNA reads as TGTGCCAGCAGCTCCTACGAGGGCACTGAAGCTTTCTTT.

The DNA of the CDR3 is TGTGCCGGCGGGACAGACCTCTACGAGCAGTACTTC. Translated: CAGGTDLYEQYF. The chain is built from TRBV10-3 and TRBJ2-7, with D perhaps matching TRBD1 (7 bases). Trimming left V 11 bases short and J 3 bases short, with 14 bases between. This CDR3 is 12 amino acids long. Germline CDR1 is ENHRY and CDR2 is SYGVKD.

This chain's CDR3 is CASTPPGINGYTF. DNA for the CDR3: TGTGCCAGCACCCCTCCAGGGATCAATGGCTACACCTTC. The rearrangement uses TRBV7-9 and TRBJ1-2; D may be TRBD1 (5 bases). Trimming removed 7 bases at V and 6 bases at J, with 15 bases between. The CDR3 is made up of 13 amino acids. CDR1 is SEHNR, CDR2 FQNEAQ, per germline (reference sequence).

This clone was observed once. V is TRBV28 and J is TRBJ1-6; 11 bases are a match to TRBD1. CDR3 length equals 15 residues. The V and J ends lost 6 bases and 13 bases, in that order; junction bases with no gene match: 11. CDR1 and CDR2 from the germline V gene are MDHEN and SYDVKM. The CDR3 coding sequence is TGTGCCAGCAGCCGAACCGGGACAGGGGGTCCCCCCCTCCACTTT. Amino acids: CASSRTGTGGPPLHF. Variable domain in full (rest from reference TRBV28 and TRBJ1-6): DVKVTQSSRYLVKRTGEKVFLECVQDMDHENMFWYRQDPGLGLRLIYFSYDVKMKEKGDIPEGYSVSREKKERFSLILESASTNQTSMYLCASSRTGTGGPPLHFGNGTRLTVT.

The gene calls are TRBV21-1 and TRBJ2-3; the table calls TRBD2, which could not be checked here. TRBV21-1 has pseudogene status. CDR3 length: 17 amino acids. The CDR3: CASSKAPRTPYTDTQYF. CDR3 sequence (DNA): TGTGCCAGCAGCAAAGCGCCCAGGACTCCCTACACAGATACGCAGTATTTT.

This clone has only a few counts. The V and J genes are TRBV19 and TRBJ2-1; 9 bases align to TRBD2. In germline, CDR1 is LNHDA, CDR2 SQIVND (reference sequence). The CDR3 extends over 13 amino acids. V lost 5 bases and J lost 14; bases outside the gene matches: 10. The CDR3 bases are TGTGCCAGTAGTGACCAACTTAGCGGGAGTGAGTTCTTC. Its translation: CASSDQLSGSEFF.

The chain uses TRBV19 and TRBJ2-1; D call uncertain. The CDR3 contains 13 residues. Looked up from germline, CDR1 is LNHDA and CDR2 is SQIVND (reference sequence). Deletions cut 5 bases from V and 3 bases from J, with 8 bases between. The CDR3 DNA reads TGTGCCAGTAGTCTGGGCGTCTACAATGAGCAGTTCTTC. Translated: CASSLGVYNEQFF.

The chain links TRBV4-3 to TRBJ1-2, with no clear D. The CDR3 is 15 residues long. Germline CDR1 reads LGHNA; CDR2 reads YSLEER. Trimming cost V 0 bases and J 2 bases, with 10 bases left between them. CDR3: CASSQDVENNYGYTF. CDR3 DNA sequence: TGCGCCAGCAGCCAAGATGTGGAGAACAACTATGGCTACACCTTC.

This chain uses TRBV7-2 with TRBJ1-1; D not certain. The germline V gene has CDR1 SGHTA and CDR2 FQGNSA. The ends were cut back, 1 base at V and 0 bases at J, with 18 bases in the middle. This CDR3 has 18 residues. This CDR3 reads CASSLEAVGQTMNTEAFF. CDR3 in DNA: TGTGCCAGCAGCTTAGAAGCGGTAGGGCAAACCATGAACACTGAAGCTTTCTTT.

This chain links TRBV6-6 with TRBJ1-2; D might be TRBD1 (5 bases). V was shortened by 10 bases and J by 1 base, with 16 bases between the two germline ends. CDR1 and CDR2 from the germline V gene are MNHNY and SVGAGI (reference sequence). The CDR3 runs to 14 residues. The CDR3 protein is CATGQGGVNYGYTF. The CDR3 DNA reads as TGTGCCACAGGGCAAGGCGGGGTTAACTATGGCTACACCTTC.

This chain uses TRBV4-3 with TRBJ2-7; TRBD1 matches at 7 bases. Germline lookup yields CDR1 LGHNA and CDR2 YSLEER. The CDR3 length is 14 residues. The V segment lost 3 bases and the J segment 4 bases; nucleotides outside the gene matches: 6. The CDR3 reads CASSQVSGGYEQYF. The CDR3 DNA is TGCGCCAGCAGCCAGGTTTCAGGGGGATACGAGCAGTACTTC.

The table lists this clone with a few counts. This chain uses TRBV12-3 or TRBV12-4 with TRBJ1-2; TRBD1 matches 7 bases. Trimming took 5 bases from V and 4 from J; bases not matched to a gene: 4. This CDR3 is 13 amino acids long. The CDR3 DNA sequence: TGTGCCAGCAGTACAGGGGTTTCCTATGGCTACACCTTC. Translation gives CASSTGVSYGYTF.

The rearrangement joins TRBV19 to TRBJ2-2; 9 nucleotides line up with TRBD2. The V and J ends lost 3 bases and 6 bases, in that order; junction bases with no gene match: 8. The CDR3 spans 16 residues. Germline V gene data show CDR1 as LNHDA and CDR2 as SQIVND (reference sequence). The CDR3: CASSIQAGGLAGELFF. The DNA of the CDR3 is TGTGCCAGTAGTATCCAAGCGGGAGGATTGGCCGGGGAGCTGTTTTTT.

The V and J genes are TRBV19 and TRBJ1-3, with D tentatively TRBD1 (6 bases). Germline values: CDR1 LNHDA, CDR2 SQIVND (reference sequence). V was pared by 3 bases and J by 0 bases, with 9 bases between. This CDR3 has 15 residues. CDR3 nucleotides: TGTGCCAGTAGTATTCGACAGGCCTCTGGAAACACCATATATTTT. It encodes CASSIRQASGNTIYF.